The T cell receptor beta chain under discussion was sequenced for a study of T-cell memory formation after mild COVID-19. Study summary: For the most part, TCR clusters were specific to one donor.

This clonotype showed up just a few times. As yet, its antigen is unknown. V was pared by 6 bases and J by 4 bases, with 18 bases of the junction left unmatched. Germline values: CDR1 ENHRY, CDR2 SYGVKD. The CDR3 has 19 amino acids. Findings and limits, study-wide: Day 15 to 85 contracting clones showed balanced CD4/CD8; day 15 to 37 expanders favored CD4+. The finding that pre-infection memory included some responding clones suggested that cross-reactive memory joined.

TCRdb re-called the 5' RACE reads with MiXCR, one entry per CDR3 protein. This repertoire shows roughly 300,000 distinct CDR3 sequences, about 16% found once; its top ten account for less than 30%. What was sequenced was PBMCs or a T cell subset sorted from them (not recorded which). The TCR was taken from a man younger than 30 who had mild COVID-19 (a few samples of this study predate the infection). Cell type and time point are not known. V usage is TRBV10-3 and J usage is TRBJ2-3; TRBD1 matches 11 bases. In nucleotides, the CDR3 is TGTGCCATCAGAAGACCGACCCGCGGGACAGGGGGTGGCCCAGATACGCAGTATTTT. This translates into CAIRRPTRGTGGGPDTQYF.